This TCR beta chain comes out of a study of tumor-infiltrating lymphocytes in localized non-small cell lung cancer. Turning to the study itself: Patients included smokers and never-smokers with various histologies, some sampled after neoadjuvant chemotherapy. From each patient, both tumor and uninvolved lung, non-adjacent to tumor, were sampled. Overall study findings and caveats: Available tissue quantity limited TCR sequencing to a patient subset. Recurrence-free survival showed no association with tumor T-cell fraction.

About this clone itself: Its antigen is not known.

TCRdb's copy holds only in-frame clones and misses some; the assay was immunoSEQ multiplex PCR. Among more than 9,000 clones, 55% to 80% were seen once, and the ten largest hold about 9.7%. This CDR3 comprises 13 residues. From germline, CDR1 is SGHNT and CDR2 YYREEE (reference sequence). Trimming left V 0 bases short and J 9 bases short, with 10 bases between. The clonotype comes from a human donor with non-small cell lung cancer. The sequenced material came from lung tumor tissue. The V gene is TRBV5-4, the J gene TRBJ2-1; possible D gene TRBD2, 5 bases. The chain's CDR3 is CASSLELAAEQFF. DNA for the CDR3: TGTGCCAGCAGCTTGGAGCTAGCTGCTGAGCAGTTCTTC. The full variable domain, its missing parts supplied by reference TRBV5-4 and TRBJ2-1, is ETGVTQSPTHLIKTRGQQVTLRCSSQSGHNTVSWYQQALGQGPQFIFQYYREEENGRGNFPPRFSGLQFPNYSSELNVNALELDDSALYLCASSLELAAEQFFGPGTRLTVL.